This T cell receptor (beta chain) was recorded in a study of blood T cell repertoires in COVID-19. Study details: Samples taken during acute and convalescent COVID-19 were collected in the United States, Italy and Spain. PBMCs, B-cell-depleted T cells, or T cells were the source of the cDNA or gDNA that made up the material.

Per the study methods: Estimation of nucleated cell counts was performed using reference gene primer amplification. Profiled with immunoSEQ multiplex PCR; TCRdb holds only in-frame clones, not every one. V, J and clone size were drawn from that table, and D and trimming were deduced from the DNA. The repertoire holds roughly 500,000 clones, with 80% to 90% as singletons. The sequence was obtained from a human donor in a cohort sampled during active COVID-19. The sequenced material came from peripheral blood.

The CDR3 spells CASSLGAGGSHEQYF. The DNA of the CDR3 is TGTGCCAGCAGCTTGGGTGCAGGGGGTAGCCACGAGCAGTACTTC. V usage is TRBV5-6 and J usage is TRBJ2-7; TRBD1 agrees at 7 bases. V shed 0 bases and J 5 bases; nucleotides not matched to a gene: 8. The CDR3 is made up of 15 amino acids. In germline, CDR1 is SGHDT, CDR2 YYEEEE.